The 21 T cell receptor beta chains below were found in one sample sequenced in a study of neoadjuvant anti-PD-1 for oral cavity cancer. The data were produced by immunoSEQ multiplex PCR, yet TCRdb's version contains in-frame clones alone and is incomplete. This table has approximately 15,000 clones, about 61% appearing once. Here the sequenced sample was PBMCs, taken before nivolumab (anti-PD-1) treatment. The receptors here all came from a person aged 35-80 years with oral cavity squamous cell carcinoma.

The rearrangement links TRBV29-1 to TRBJ2-7, with 10 positions matching TRBD2. Germline CDR1 and CDR2: SQVTM and ANQGSEA. V gave up 1 base and J gave up 3 bases; unmatched junction bases: 3. This CDR3 has 14 amino acids. The CDR3 DNA reads TGCAGCGTTGAAGGGATAGCGGGAGGCTACGAGCAGTACTTC. Its translation is CSVEGIAGGYEQYF.

The rearrangement links TRBV6-1 to TRBJ1-5; D unresolved. Germline CDR1 MNHNS, CDR2 SASEGT. This CDR3 comprises 15 residues. V dropped 5 bases and J dropped 5 bases, with 16 bases sitting between them. The CDR3 DNA follows: TGTGCCAGCAGTCCGAACCTAGGACGGTATCAGCCCCAGCATTTT. This encodes CASSPNLGRYQPQHF.

This clone turned up a few times. This chain connects TRBV2 to TRBJ1-2; a weak D match, TRBD1 (6 bases). The germline gives CDR1 SNHLY, CDR2 FYNNEI. Trimming stripped 5 bases from V and 0 bases from J, with 10 bases between. The CDR3 totals 14 residues. CDR3 region: CASSLQGANYGYTF. CDR3 DNA: TGTGCCAGCAGTTTACAGGGAGCTAACTATGGCTACACCTTC.

V usage is TRBV27 and J usage is TRBJ1-5; D call uncertain. CDR3 length: 13 residues. Germline CDR1 is MNHEY and CDR2 is SMNVEV (reference sequence). Trimming left V 6 bases short and J 3 bases short, with 9 bases between. The chain's CDR3 is CASSSSSNQPQHF. The DNA of the CDR3 is TGTGCCAGCAGCTCGTCTTCCAATCAGCCCCAGCATTTT.

This clone has more than one count but fewer than ten. This chain uses TRBV14 with TRBJ2-7, with D maybe TRBD1 (6 bases). Trimming took off 6 bases at V and 0 bases at J, with 12 bases between the two ends. The CDR3 extends over 14 amino acids. CDR1 and CDR2 (germline): SGHDN, FVKESK. CDR3 DNA sequence: TGTGCCAGCAGGCGACAGGAAAGCTCCTACGAGCAGTACTTC. Protein product: CASRRQESSYEQYF.

This clone was detected a few times. The rearrangement joins TRBV4-1 to TRBJ2-7; possibly TRBD2 for D (5 bases). Germline CDR1 is MGHRA and CDR2 is YSYEKL. The CDR3 contains 15 residues. V was clipped by 0 bases and J by 3 bases, with 12 bases between them. The CDR3 is CASSQDTFRGYEQYF. In DNA form, the CDR3 reads TGCGCCAGCAGCCAAGATACATTCCGGGGCTACGAGCAGTACTTC.

CDR3 coding DNA: TGTGCCAGCAGCTTACTACAGGGTCCGTCGAGGGGCTACACCTTC. Its translation: CASSLLQGPSRGYTF. The chain joins TRBV7-3 to TRBJ1-2; a weak D match, TRBD1 (6 bases). Germline V gene data show CDR1 as SGHTA and CDR2 as FQGTGA. CDR3 length equals 15 residues. V was cut by 2 bases and J by 8 bases, with 18 bases left in between.

This clone was observed once. The J gene is TRBJ2-7, the V gene TRBV19; 13 bases match TRBD2. With V trimmed by 6 bases and J by 0 bases, 2 bases remained unmatched. The CDR3 covers 15 residues. Germline lookup yields CDR1 LNHDA and CDR2 SQIVND (reference sequence). In nucleotides, the CDR3 is TGTGCCAGTAGAGGGACTAGCGGGACCTCCTACGAGCAGTACTTC. Amino acids: CASRGTSGTSYEQYF.

This clone came up a few times. V gene TRBV2 combines with J gene TRBJ1-2; the D is unclear. V shed 6 bases and J shed 5 bases, with 22 bases lying between them. CDR3 length: 16 amino acids. The germline V gene encodes CDR1 SNHLY and CDR2 FYNNEI. CDR3 region: CASSSLGGPEGYGYTF. In nucleotides, the CDR3 is TGTGCCAGCAGCTCTTTGGGCGGTCCCGAAGGATATGGCTACACCTTC.

The gene calls are TRBV27 and TRBJ1-1, with no clear D. V was cut by 6 bases and J by 1 base, with 15 bases left in between. This CDR3 spans 15 amino acids. Germline lookup yields CDR1 MNHEY and CDR2 SMNVEV (reference sequence). CDR3 residues: CASRFGWAGNTEAFF. CDR3 DNA sequence: TGTGCCAGCAGGTTTGGGTGGGCGGGGAACACTGAAGCTTTCTTT.

The J gene is TRBJ1-6, the V gene TRBV27, with 7 bases identical to TRBD1. The CDR3 is made up of 14 amino acids. The germline gives CDR1 MNHEY, CDR2 SMNVEV (reference sequence). The junction had 6 bases not matched to a gene; V was cut back by 2 bases and J by 11 bases. The CDR3 coding sequence is TGTGCCAGCAGTTTAAGACAGGGTGGTCCACCCCTCCACTTT. Translation: CASSLRQGGPPLHF.

In this sample, this clone is medium-sized. The rearrangement uses TRBV19 and TRBJ1-6; no definite D call. Trimming cost V 6 bases and J 5 bases, with 14 bases left between them. The CDR3 is 15 amino acids. Germline V CDR1 and CDR2: LNHDA, SQIVND (reference sequence). The DNA of the CDR3 is TGTGCCAGTAGACAATGGAGGAGCGATAATTCACCCCTCCACTTT. The encoded protein is CASRQWRSDNSPLHF.

J is TRBJ1-5 and V is TRBV19; 8 bases map to TRBD1. Germline V gives CDR1 LNHDA, CDR2 SQIVND (reference sequence). J was trimmed by 0 bases and V by 7 bases; bases with no gene match: 5. There are 15 residues in the CDR3. The CDR3 sequence is CASNDRGHSNQPQHF. CDR3 nucleotide sequence: TGTGCCAGTAACGACAGGGGCCATAGCAATCAGCCCCAGCATTTT.

The genes are TRBV9 and TRBJ2-3; TRBD2 matches at 8 bases. Germline V gene data show CDR1 as SGDLS and CDR2 as YYNGEE. The length of the CDR3 is 18 residues. J lost 2 bases, V lost 0 bases, and 11 bases had no gene match. This chain's CDR3 is CASSVVGFTSGITDTQYF. In nucleotides, the CDR3 is TGTGCCAGCAGCGTAGTCGGATTTACTAGCGGAATCACAGATACGCAGTATTTT.

This rearrangement joins TRBV5-1 to TRBJ1-5, with 8 bases that match TRBD1. The CDR3 loop spans 16 amino acids. V shed 4 bases, J shed 3 bases, and the junction held 9 bases outside the gene matches. Germline loops: CDR1 SGHRS, CDR2 YFSETQ. CDR3 nucleotide sequence: TGCGCCAGCAGCCCAGGACAGGGTTCTCCCAATCAGCCCCAGCATTTT. Its translation: CASSPGQGSPNQPQHF.

This rearrangement joins TRBV7-8 to TRBJ2-1; D gene uncertain. The CDR3 spans 11 residues. V gave up 3 bases and J gave up 5 bases, with 2 bases separating them. Germline CDR1 SGHVS, CDR2 FQNEAQ. The chain's CDR3 is CASSLNNEQFF. CDR3 in DNA: TGTGCCAGCAGCTTGAACAATGAGCAGTTCTTC.

This clone was counted only a few times. The chain carries TRBV6-6 and TRBJ1-2; TRBD1 might be the D (5 bases). CDR1 is MNHNY, CDR2 SVGAGI, per germline (reference sequence). Trimming cost V 6 bases and J 8 bases, with 19 bases left between them. The CDR3 has 14 residues. The chain's CDR3 is CASRRQGQIGGYTF. CDR3 nucleotide sequence: TGTGCCAGCAGGAGGCAGGGCCAAATTGGAGGCTACACCTTC.

The rearrangement joins TRBV21-1 to TRBJ2-3. TRBV21-1 corresponds to a pseudogene. The CDR3 contains 15 residues. CDR3 loop: CASSKRNPQGDTQYF. The CDR3 coding sequence is TGTGCCAGCAGCAAAAGAAACCCGCAAGGGGATACGCAGTATTTT.

The CDR3 loop reads CASSPDNGNQPQHF. CDR3 coding DNA: TGTGCCAGCAGTCCTGACAATGGCAATCAGCCCCAGCATTTT. V and J are TRBV2 and TRBJ1-5, with D unresolved. Germline V gives CDR1 SNHLY, CDR2 FYNNEI. Trimming removed 5 bases from V and 2 bases from J, with 10 bases in between. The CDR3 is 14 residues long.

The rearrangement uses TRBV28 and TRBJ1-1; D ambiguous. The CDR3 runs to 13 residues. Germline CDR1 is MDHEN and CDR2 is SYDVKM. Trimming shortened V by 2 bases and J by 4 bases, and 8 bases separated the two germline ends. CDR3 amino acids: CASSLARSTEAFF. For the CDR3, the DNA is TGTGCCAGCAGTTTAGCGAGAAGCACTGAAGCTTTCTTT.

The gene calls are TRBV19 and TRBJ2-1; TRBD2 agrees at 10 bases. This CDR3 spans 16 amino acids. Unmatched junction bases numbered 4, after V lost 3 bases and J lost 2 bases. The germline gives CDR1 LNHDA, CDR2 SQIVND (reference sequence). As DNA, the CDR3 is TGTGCCAGTAGTATCCTAGCGGGGGCTCCCTACAATGAGCAGTTCTTC. It codes for CASSILAGAPYNEQFF.